This T cell receptor beta chain was found in a study of beta chain features in type 1 diabetes. Between the trimmed V and J ends, which lost 7 bases and 7 bases, there was a span of 22 bases. The CDR3 extends over 15 amino acids. Germline V CDR1 and CDR2: SNHLY, FYNNEI. Expressed TCRB transcripts got sequenced, as all isolated RNA was reverse transcribed. Repertoires were generated with immunoSEQ multiplex PCR, while TCRdb's copy carries only in-frame clones and drops some. The sample gives about 330,000 clones, about 10% of which show up once; 0.015% is in the top ten. The chain joins TRBV2 to TRBJ1-2, with D possibly TRBD1 on 6 matching bases. Sequencing input: naive CD4+ T cells from blood. This TCR was recovered from a woman in her thirties in good health. The CDR3: CASTTTGRPIFGYTF. The CDR3 bases are TGTGCCAGCACTACGACAGGCAGGCCCATTTTTGGCTACACCTTC.